The 11 T cell receptor beta chains below were found in one sample sequenced in a study of blood T cell repertoires in COVID-19. This table comes from immunoSEQ multiplex PCR, and its TCRdb copy is limited to in-frame clones, with some not included. The table shows some 200,000 clones, with 85% to 90% occurring only once. The sample consisted of peripheral blood. These receptors originate from a man older than 75 with acute or convalescent COVID-19.

J is TRBJ2-2 and V is TRBV19; 8 nucleotides agree with TRBD1. Germline CDR1 and CDR2: LNHDA and SQIVND (reference sequence). This CDR3 comprises 15 residues. V was clipped by 8 bases and J by 1 base; unmatched bases: 6. The DNA of the CDR3 is TGTGCCAGTCACAGGGGGACAGTGAACACCGGGGAGCTGTTTTTT. It codes for CASHRGTVNTGELFF.

The rearrangement uses TRBV15 and TRBJ1-5; D perhaps matches TRBD1 (6 bases). Germline lookup yields CDR1 LNHNV and CDR2 YYDKDF (reference sequence). V was clipped by 5 bases and J by 1 base, with 9 bases between them. CDR3 length equals 14 residues. CDR3 amino acids: CATSADRSNQPQHF. CDR3 nucleotides: TGTGCCACCAGCGCCGACAGGAGCAATCAGCCCCAGCATTTT. The full variable domain, completed using reference TRBV15 and TRBJ1-5, is DAMVIQNPRYQVTQFGKPVTLSCSQTLNHNVMYWYQQKSSQAPKLLFHYYDKDFNNEADTPDNFQSRRPNTSFCFLDIRSPGLGDTAMYLCATSADRSNQPQHFGDGTRLSIL.

The chain couples TRBV3-1 (or the pseudogene TRBV3-2) to TRBJ2-7, with D unclear. The CDR3 is 15 amino acids. The germline V gene encodes CDR1 LGHDT and CDR2 YNNKEL (reference sequence). The V gene lost 4 bases and the J gene lost 2 bases, with 15 bases spanning the gap. Here the CDR3 reads CASSPIRLGPYEQYV. CDR3 nucleotides: TGTGCCAGCAGCCCCATCCGGCTAGGCCCCTACGAGCAGTACGTC.

The chain carries TRBV6-1 and TRBJ1-2; a possible D gene is TRBD1 (6 bases). The germline CDR1 and CDR2 sequences are MNHNS and SASEGT. The CDR3 contains 15 residues. V was trimmed by 2 bases and J by 1 base, leaving 11 bases between them. CDR3 bases: TGTGCCAGCAGTGAAAGGACAGCCAATAACTATGGCTACACCTTC. As protein: CASSERTANNYGYTF.

The table lists this clone with a count of one. This chain links TRBV30 with TRBJ1-6; the match to TRBD1 covers 7 bases. CDR1 is GTSNPN and CDR2 is SVGIG in the germline V gene (reference sequence). V lost 7 bases and J lost 5; bases outside the gene matches: 2. The CDR3 consists of 12 residues. CDR3 DNA: TGTGCCTTCCAGGGGGATAATTCACCCCTCCACTTT. Its protein is CAFQGDNSPLHF.

The chain recombines TRBV7-3 with TRBJ2-1, with 11 bases identical to TRBD2. V was pared by 5 bases and J by 6 bases, with 6 bases of the junction left unmatched. CDR3 length: 15 residues. The germline V gene encodes CDR1 SGHTA and CDR2 FQGTGA. This CDR3 is CASSQTSGSSNEQFF. The CDR3 DNA is TGTGCCAGCAGCCAAACTAGCGGGAGTTCCAATGAGCAGTTCTTC. The full variable domain, rest sourced from reference TRBV7-3 and TRBJ2-1, is GAGVSQTPSNKVTEKGKYVELRCDPISGHTALYWYRQSLGQGPEFLIYFQGTGAADDSGLPNDRFFAVRPEGSVSTLKIQRTERGDSAVYLCASSQTSGSSNEQFFGPGTRLTVL.

The chain uses TRBV29-1 and TRBJ2-7; 9 nucleotides agree with TRBD1. Germline values: CDR1 SQVTM, CDR2 ANQGSEA. The CDR3 is 13 amino acids. J lost 1 base, V lost 5 bases, and 3 bases had no gene match. The CDR3, as DNA: TGCAGCGTTTCCGGGACAGGGTCCTACGAGCAGTACTTC. Translating it yields CSVSGTGSYEQYF.

The chain uses TRBV5-1 and TRBJ2-1; 12 positions agree with TRBD2. J was trimmed by 0 bases and V by 4 bases; bases with no gene match: 2. The CDR3 has 16 amino acids. Germline V lookup: CDR1 SGHRS, CDR2 YFSETQ. The CDR3: CASSETSGSSYNEQFF. The CDR3 DNA follows: TGCGCCAGCAGCGAGACTAGCGGGAGCTCCTACAATGAGCAGTTCTTC.

The V and J genes are TRBV2 and TRBJ1-6, with D perhaps matching TRBD1 (6 bases). From germline, CDR1 is SNHLY and CDR2 FYNNEI. The CDR3 contains 14 residues. V was trimmed by 2 bases and J by 8 bases, leaving 10 bases between them. Here the CDR3 DNA reads TGTGCCAGCAGTGAAATGGGGGCGTATTCACCCCTCCACTTT. Its translation: CASSEMGAYSPLHF.

The gene calls are TRBV5-4 and TRBJ2-3, with no clear D. The CDR3 is made up of 13 amino acids. Trimming stripped 0 bases from V and 4 bases from J, with 6 bases between. The germline V gene has CDR1 SGHNT and CDR2 YYREEE (reference sequence). CDR3 sequence reads: CASSLAGSDTQYF. CDR3 bases: TGTGCCAGCAGCTTGGCCGGGTCAGATACGCAGTATTTT.

The genes are TRBV11-3 and TRBJ2-5; D gene uncertain. V was pared by 1 base and J by 5 bases, with 11 bases between. Germline CDR1 reads SGHNT; CDR2 reads YENEEA. This CDR3 contains 14 residues. The CDR3 sequence: CASSLGPPLETQYF. The CDR3 DNA is TGTGCCAGCAGCTTAGGGCCCCCGTTGGAGACCCAGTACTTC.